The clone carrying this TCR beta chain came up a few times. Its antigen remains unknown. TCRdb processed the RT-PCR reads anew with MiXCR; each CDR3 protein has one entry. The sample holds 600,000 to 700,000 distinct CDR3 sequences, 11% to 15% seen once. The data originate from a study of response to subunit inactivated influenza vaccine. Study-level points and caveats: It was the authors' suggestion that each seasonal influenza vaccination recruits few new T cells.

This CDR3 is built from 14 residues. With 6 bases removed from V and 4 bases from J, the gap between germline ends came to 19 bases. The germline V gene encodes CDR1 DFQATT and CDR2 SNEGSKA (reference sequence). The receptor's source is a man between 45 and 60 years old who received an inactivated influenza vaccine. The specimen comprised PBMCs from blood, sampled around two weeks before vaccination. The rearrangement links TRBV20-1 to TRBJ2-7; possible D gene TRBD1, 7 bases. CDR3 in DNA: TGCAGTGCCCTTGGACAGGAGGGTGGTTACGAGCAGTACTTC. As protein: CSALGQEGGYEQYF.